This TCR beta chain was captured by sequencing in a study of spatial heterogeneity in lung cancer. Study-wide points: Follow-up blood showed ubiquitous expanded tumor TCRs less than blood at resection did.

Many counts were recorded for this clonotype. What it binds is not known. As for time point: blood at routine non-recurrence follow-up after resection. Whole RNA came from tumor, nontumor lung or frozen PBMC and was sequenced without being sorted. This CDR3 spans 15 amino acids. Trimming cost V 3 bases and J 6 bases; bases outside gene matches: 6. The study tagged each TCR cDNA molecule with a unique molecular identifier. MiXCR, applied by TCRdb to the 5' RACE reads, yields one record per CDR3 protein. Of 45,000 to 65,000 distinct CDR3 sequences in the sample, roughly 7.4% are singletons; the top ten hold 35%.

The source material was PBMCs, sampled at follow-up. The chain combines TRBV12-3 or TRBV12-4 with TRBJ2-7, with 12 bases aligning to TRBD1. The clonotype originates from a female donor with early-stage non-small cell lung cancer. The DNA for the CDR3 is TGTGCCAGCAGTTTGGGAGGGACAGGGGGCCTCGAGCAGTACTTC. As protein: CASSLGGTGGLEQYF.